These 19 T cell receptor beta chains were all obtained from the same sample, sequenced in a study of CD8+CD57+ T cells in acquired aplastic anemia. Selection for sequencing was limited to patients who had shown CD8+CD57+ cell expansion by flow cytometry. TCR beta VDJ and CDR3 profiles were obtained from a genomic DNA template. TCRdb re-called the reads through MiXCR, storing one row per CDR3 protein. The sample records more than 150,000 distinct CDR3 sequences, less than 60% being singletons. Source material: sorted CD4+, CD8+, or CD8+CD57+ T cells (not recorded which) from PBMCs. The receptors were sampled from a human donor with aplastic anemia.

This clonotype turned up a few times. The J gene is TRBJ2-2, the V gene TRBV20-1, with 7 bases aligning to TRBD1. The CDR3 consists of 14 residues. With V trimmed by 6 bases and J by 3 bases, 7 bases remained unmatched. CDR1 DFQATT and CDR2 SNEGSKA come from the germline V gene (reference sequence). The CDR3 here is CSAKTGRDTGELFF. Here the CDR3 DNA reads TGCAGTGCAAAGACAGGGCGGGACACCGGGGAGCTGTTTTTT.

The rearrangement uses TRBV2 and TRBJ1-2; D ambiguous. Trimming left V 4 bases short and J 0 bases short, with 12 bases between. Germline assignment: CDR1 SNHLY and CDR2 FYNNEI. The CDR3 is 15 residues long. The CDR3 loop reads CASSVPAAANYGYTF. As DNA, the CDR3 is TGTGCCAGCAGTGTTCCGGCAGCAGCTAACTATGGCTACACCTTC.

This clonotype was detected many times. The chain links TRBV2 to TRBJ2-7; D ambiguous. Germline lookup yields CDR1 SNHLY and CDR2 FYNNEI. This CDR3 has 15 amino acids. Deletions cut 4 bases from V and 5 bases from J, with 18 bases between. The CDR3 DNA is TGTGCCAGCAGTGGTAGTTTGGTAAGGCAACACGAGCAGTACTTC. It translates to CASSGSLVRQHEQYF.

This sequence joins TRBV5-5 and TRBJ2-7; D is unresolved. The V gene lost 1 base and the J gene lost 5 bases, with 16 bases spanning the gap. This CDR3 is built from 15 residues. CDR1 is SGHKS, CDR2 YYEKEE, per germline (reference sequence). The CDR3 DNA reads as TGTGCCAGCAGCTTGCCAATCGGCAGGCACGACGAGCAGTACTTC. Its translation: CASSLPIGRHDEQYF.

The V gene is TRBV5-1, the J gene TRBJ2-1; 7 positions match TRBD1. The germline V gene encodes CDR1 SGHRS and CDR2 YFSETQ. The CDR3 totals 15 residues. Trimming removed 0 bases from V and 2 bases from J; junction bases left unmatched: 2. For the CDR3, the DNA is TGCGCCAGCAGCTTGGTCGGGACAGCCTACAATGAGCAGTTCTTC. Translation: CASSLVGTAYNEQFF.

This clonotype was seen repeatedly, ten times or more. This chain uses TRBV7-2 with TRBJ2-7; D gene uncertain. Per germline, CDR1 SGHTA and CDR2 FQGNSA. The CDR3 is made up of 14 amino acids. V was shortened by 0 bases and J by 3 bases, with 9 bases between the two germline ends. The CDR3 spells CASSLAAGNYEQYF. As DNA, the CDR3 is TGTGCCAGCAGCTTAGCGGCAGGAAACTACGAGCAGTACTTC. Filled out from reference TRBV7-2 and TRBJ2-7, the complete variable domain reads GAGVSQSPSNKVTEKGKDVELRCDPISGHTALYWYRQSLGQGLEFLIYFQGNSAPDKSGLPSDRFSAERTGGSVSTLTIQRTQQEDSAVYLCASSLAAGNYEQYFGPGTRLTVT.

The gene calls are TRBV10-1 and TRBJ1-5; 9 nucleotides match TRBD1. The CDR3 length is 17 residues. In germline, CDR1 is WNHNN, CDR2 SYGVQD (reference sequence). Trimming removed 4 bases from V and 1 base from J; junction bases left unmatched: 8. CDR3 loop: CASSVWTGDESNQPQHF. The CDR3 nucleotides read TGCGCCAGCAGTGTCTGGACAGGGGATGAGAGCAATCAGCCCCAGCATTTT.

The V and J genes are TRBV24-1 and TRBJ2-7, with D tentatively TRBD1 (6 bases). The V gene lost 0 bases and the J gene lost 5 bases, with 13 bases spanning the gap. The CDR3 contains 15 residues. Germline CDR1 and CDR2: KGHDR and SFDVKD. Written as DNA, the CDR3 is TGTGCCACCAGTGATTTGCAAGGGGGAAAGCACGAGCAGTACTTC. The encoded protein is CATSDLQGGKHEQYF.

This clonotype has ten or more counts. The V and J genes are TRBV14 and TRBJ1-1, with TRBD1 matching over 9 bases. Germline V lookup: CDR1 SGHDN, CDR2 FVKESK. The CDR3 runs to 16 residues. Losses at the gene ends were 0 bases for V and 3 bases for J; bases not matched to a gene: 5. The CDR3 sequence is CASSQEKRDRDTEAFF. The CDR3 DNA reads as TGTGCCAGCAGCCAAGAGAAGCGGGACAGGGACACTGAAGCTTTCTTT.

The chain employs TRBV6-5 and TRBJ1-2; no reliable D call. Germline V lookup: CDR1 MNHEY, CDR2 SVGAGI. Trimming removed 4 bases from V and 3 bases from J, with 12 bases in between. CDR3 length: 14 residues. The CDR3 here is CASSWARYDYGYTF. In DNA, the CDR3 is TGTGCCAGCAGTTGGGCAAGATACGACTATGGCTACACCTTC.

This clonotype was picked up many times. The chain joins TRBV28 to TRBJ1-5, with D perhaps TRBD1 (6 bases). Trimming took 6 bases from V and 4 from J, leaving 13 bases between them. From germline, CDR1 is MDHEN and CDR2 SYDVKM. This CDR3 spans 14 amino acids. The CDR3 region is CASSETGRNQPQHF. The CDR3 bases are TGTGCCAGCAGCGAAACAGGGCGAAATCAGCCCCAGCATTTT.

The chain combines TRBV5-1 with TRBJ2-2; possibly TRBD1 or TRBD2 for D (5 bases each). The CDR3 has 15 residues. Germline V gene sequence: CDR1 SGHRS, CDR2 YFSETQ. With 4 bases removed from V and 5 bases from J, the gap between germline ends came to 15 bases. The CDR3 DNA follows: TGCGCCAGCAGCCCCGGGACGACCGAGACCGGGGAGCTGTTTTTT. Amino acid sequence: CASSPGTTETGELFF.

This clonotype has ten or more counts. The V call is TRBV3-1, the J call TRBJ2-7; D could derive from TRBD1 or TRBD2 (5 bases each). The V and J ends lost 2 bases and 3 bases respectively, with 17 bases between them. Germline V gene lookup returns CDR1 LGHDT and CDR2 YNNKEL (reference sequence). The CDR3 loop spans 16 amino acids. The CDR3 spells CASSQSTGTVYYEQYF. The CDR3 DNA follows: TGTGCCAGCAGCCAATCGACCGGGACCGTCTACTACGAGCAGTACTTC.

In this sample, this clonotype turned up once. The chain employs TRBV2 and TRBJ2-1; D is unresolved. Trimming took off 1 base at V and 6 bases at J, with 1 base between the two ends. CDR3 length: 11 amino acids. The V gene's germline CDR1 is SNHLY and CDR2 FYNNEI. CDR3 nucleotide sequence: TGTGCCAGCAGTGAAGTCAATGAGCAGTTCTTC. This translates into CASSEVNEQFF.

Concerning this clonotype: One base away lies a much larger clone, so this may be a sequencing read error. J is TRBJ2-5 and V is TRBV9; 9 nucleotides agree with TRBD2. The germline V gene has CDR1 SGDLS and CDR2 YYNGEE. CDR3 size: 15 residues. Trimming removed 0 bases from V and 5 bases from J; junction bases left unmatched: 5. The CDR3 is CASSVGRGGAETQYF. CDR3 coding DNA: TGTGCCAGCAGCGTAGGTCGCGGGGGGGCGGAGACCCAGTACTTC.

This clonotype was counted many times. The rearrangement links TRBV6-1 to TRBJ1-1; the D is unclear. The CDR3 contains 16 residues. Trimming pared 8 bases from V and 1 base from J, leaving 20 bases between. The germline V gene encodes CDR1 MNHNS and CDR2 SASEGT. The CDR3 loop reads CASWSWGSSQNTEAFF. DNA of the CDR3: TGTGCCAGCTGGTCTTGGGGATCAAGCCAGAACACTGAAGCTTTCTTT.

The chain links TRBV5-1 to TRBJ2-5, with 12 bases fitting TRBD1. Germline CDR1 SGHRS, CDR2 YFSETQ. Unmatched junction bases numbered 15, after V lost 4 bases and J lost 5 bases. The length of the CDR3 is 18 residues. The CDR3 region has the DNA TGCGCCAGCAGCCTCGTCTTGACCGGGACAGGGGGCACGGAGACCCAGTACTTC. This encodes CASSLVLTGTGGTETQYF.

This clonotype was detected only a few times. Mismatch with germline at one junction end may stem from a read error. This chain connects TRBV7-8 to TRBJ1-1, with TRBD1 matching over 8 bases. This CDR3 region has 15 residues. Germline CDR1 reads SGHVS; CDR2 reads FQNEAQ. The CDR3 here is CASSFMTGANTEAFF. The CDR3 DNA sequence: TGTGCCAGCAGCTTTATGACAGGGGCGAACACTGAGGCTTTCTTT. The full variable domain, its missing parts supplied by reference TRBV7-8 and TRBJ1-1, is GAGVSQSPRYKVAKRGQDVALRCDPISGHVSLFWYQQALGQGPEFLTYFQNEAQLDKSGLPSDRFFAERPEGSVSTLKIQRTQQEDSAVYLCASSFMTGANTEAFFGQGTRLTVV.

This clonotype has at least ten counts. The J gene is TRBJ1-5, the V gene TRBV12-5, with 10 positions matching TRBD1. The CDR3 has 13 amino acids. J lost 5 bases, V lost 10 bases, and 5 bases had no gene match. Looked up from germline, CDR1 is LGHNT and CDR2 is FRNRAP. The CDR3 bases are TGTGCTACTAGACAGGGGGCCTATCAGCCCCAGCATTTT. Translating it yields CATRQGAYQPQHF.